The 25 T cell receptor beta chains below were found in one sample sequenced in a study of radiotherapy plus CTLA-4 blockade in lung cancer. The method was immunoSEQ multiplex PCR; TCRdb's version includes in-frame clones alone and lacks a portion of them. This sample yields tens of thousands of clones, of which approximately 86% are seen a single time; approximately 0.9% belongs to the top ten. Sequenced here: peripheral blood, sampled from a patient treated with radiotherapy plus ipilimumab. The receptor source for this set is a human donor with non-small cell lung cancer who had stable disease on radiotherapy plus ipilimumab.

This clone was seen more than once but under ten times. This chain uses TRBV6-6 with TRBJ2-7; D is possibly TRBD2 (5 bases). Trimming removed 6 bases at V and 3 bases at J, with 12 bases between. Per germline, CDR1 MNHNY and CDR2 SVGAGI (reference sequence). The CDR3 extends over 13 amino acids. The CDR3 DNA reads TGTGCCAGCAGCAACGGGGAGATCTACGAGCAGTACTTC. The encoded protein is CASSNGEIYEQYF.

The rearrangement joins TRBV11-2 to TRBJ2-3, with 7 bases identical to TRBD2. CDR3 length: 16 residues. Trimming at V came to 1 base and at J to 2 bases, leaving 6 bases not matched to a gene. Germline V gives CDR1 SGHAT, CDR2 FQNNGV. CDR3 nucleotides: TGTGCCAGCAGCTTAGGAGGCAGGGACTACACAGATACGCAGTATTTT. Translating it yields CASSLGGRDYTDTQYF.

The genes are TRBV27 and TRBJ2-7; D is perhaps TRBD1 (6 bases). Looked up from germline, CDR1 is MNHEY and CDR2 is SMNVEV (reference sequence). CDR3 length equals 15 residues. Trimming left V 2 bases short and J 4 bases short, with 15 bases between. CDR3 loop: CASSLRPGATYEQYF. The CDR3, as DNA: TGTGCCAGCAGTTTAAGGCCAGGGGCGACTTACGAGCAGTACTTC.

This chain connects TRBV11-2 to TRBJ2-1; 8 positions match TRBD2. CDR1 SGHAT and CDR2 FQNNGV come from the germline V gene. The CDR3 is 17 residues long. Germline trimming cut 7 bases from V and 8 bases from J; bases unmatched to any gene: 19. CDR3 DNA sequence: TGTGCCAGCACCCCCCGAACTAGCGGCCCAAGGGTCTATGAGCAGTTCTTC. Its translation is CASTPRTSGPRVYEQFF.

The chain couples TRBV21-1 to TRBJ1-5; no check of the table's D call, TRBD1, against the DNA was made. TRBV21-1 is a pseudogene. This CDR3 region has 15 residues. The chain's CDR3 is CASSINRDSNQPQHF. The CDR3, as DNA: TGTGCCAGCAGCATAAACAGGGATAGCAATCAGCCCCAGCATTTT.

This chain uses TRBV7-9 with TRBJ1-1; no firm D call. Germline V gives CDR1 SEHNR, CDR2 FQNEAQ (reference sequence). The CDR3 extends over 13 amino acids. Trimming pared 2 bases from V and 8 bases from J, leaving 12 bases between. CDR3 loop: CASSLKWAVEAFF. In DNA form, the CDR3 reads TGTGCCAGCAGCTTAAAGTGGGCAGTAGAAGCTTTCTTT.

The chain combines TRBV10-1 with TRBJ2-1; D may be TRBD2 (6 bases). The CDR3 runs 12 residues. CDR1 is WNHNN, CDR2 SYGVQD, per germline (reference sequence). V lost 10 bases and J 6 bases, leaving 13 bases between the germline ends. Here the CDR3 DNA reads TGCGCCACCTCGGACTACTCCAATGAGCAGTTCTTC. It is translated as CATSDYSNEQFF.

The rearrangement links TRBV27 to TRBJ2-5, with no clear D. V lost 2 bases to trimming and J lost 5 bases, with 9 bases between them. This CDR3 has 13 residues. CDR1 is MNHEY, CDR2 SMNVEV, per germline (reference sequence). This chain's CDR3 is CASSLMRRETQYF. CDR3 DNA: TGTGCCAGCAGTTTAATGCGAAGGGAGACCCAGTACTTC.

This clone was picked up one time. The chain employs TRBV4-1 and TRBJ1-5, with D possibly TRBD1 on 5 matching bases. The CDR3 is 15 residues long. V dropped 4 bases and J dropped 6 bases, with 16 bases sitting between them. Germline V gene data show CDR1 as MGHRA and CDR2 as YSYEKL. The DNA of the CDR3 is TGCGCCAGCAGCCCTACTCAGGGTTTGGGTCAGCCCCAGCATTTT. It codes for CASSPTQGLGQPQHF.

This chain joins TRBV4-1 and TRBJ2-7; 9 bases line up with TRBD2. After removal of 3 bases from V and 1 base from J, the junction contained 7 bases not matched to a gene. The CDR3 length is 16 residues. Germline lookup yields CDR1 MGHRA and CDR2 YSYEKL. CDR3 sequence: CASSQPGTSRSYEQYF. The DNA of the CDR3 is TGCGCCAGCAGCCAGCCCGGGACTAGCAGATCCTACGAGCAGTACTTC.

V usage is TRBV12-5 and J usage is TRBJ2-1, with a tentative D call TRBD2 (5 bases). Germline V lookup: CDR1 LGHNT, CDR2 FRNRAP. V lost 0 bases and J 8 bases, leaving 11 bases between the germline ends. This CDR3 comprises 14 residues. The CDR3 is CASGLVLAADEQFF. CDR3 sequence (DNA): TGTGCTAGTGGTTTGGTCCTAGCTGCCGATGAGCAGTTCTTC.

The chain carries TRBV19 and TRBJ2-1; D remains ambiguous. The V gene lost 5 bases and the J gene lost 3 bases, with 23 bases spanning the gap. In germline, CDR1 is LNHDA, CDR2 SQIVND (reference sequence). The CDR3 has 18 amino acids. The CDR3 is CASSAPLVGPPGYNEQFF. CDR3 nucleotide sequence: TGTGCCAGTAGTGCTCCACTTGTGGGTCCTCCCGGCTACAATGAGCAGTTCTTC.

The chain is built from TRBV7-8 and TRBJ2-3; D is ambiguous. The ends were cut back, 5 bases at V and 0 bases at J, with 12 bases in the middle. Germline V gene sequence: CDR1 SGHVS, CDR2 FQNEAQ. This CDR3 has 15 amino acids. The CDR3 here is CASSEPESSTDTQYF. For the CDR3, the DNA is TGTGCCAGCAGCGAGCCTGAATCTAGCACAGATACGCAGTATTTT. Based on the CDR3 plus reference TRBV7-8 and TRBJ2-3, the full variable domain is GAGVSQSPRYKVAKRGQDVALRCDPISGHVSLFWYQQALGQGPEFLTYFQNEAQLDKSGLPSDRFFAERPEGSVSTLKIQRTQQEDSAVYLCASSEPESSTDTQYFGPGTRLTVL.

The chain combines TRBV9 with TRBJ2-5, with TRBD2 identical over 10 bases. The end of the DNA aligns better with TRBJ2-7, so the J call may be wrong. CDR1 is SGDLS and CDR2 is YYNGEE in the germline V gene. The CDR3 spans 16 residues. The CDR3 coding sequence is TGTGCCAGCAGCGTAGAGAGTAGCGGGAGGAAGACCGAGCAGTACTTC. Its translation: CASSVESSGRKTEQYF.

About this clone: The sample contains more than one DNA sequence encoding this CDR3. The chain employs TRBV6-4 and TRBJ2-3; 8 bases are a match to TRBD1. The trim removed 6 bases at V and 4 bases at J, leaving 6 bases unmatched. The CDR3 sequence is 14 residues long. In germline, CDR1 is MRHNA, CDR2 SNTAGT. CDR3 region: CASSSSGGADTQYF. CDR3 bases: TGTGCCAGCAGCTCATCAGGGGGCGCAGATACGCAGTATTTT.

The table lists this clone with a count of one. V usage is TRBV11-1 and J usage is TRBJ2-5, with no clear D. The end of the DNA is better explained by TRBJ2-7, so the J call may be wrong. The V gene's germline CDR1 is SGHAT and CDR2 FQDESV (reference sequence). The CDR3 contains 12 residues. The CDR3 DNA follows: TGTGCCAGCAGCTTAGTCCGGGCCGAGCAGTACTTC. Translation gives CASSLVRAEQYF.

This clone was seen a single time. This CDR3 is CASSPGTVNTGELFF. CDR3 DNA sequence: TGTGCCAGCAGCCCCGGGACGGTGAACACCGGGGAGCTGTTTTTT. The chain has TRBV9 and TRBJ2-2; D is perhaps TRBD1 or TRBD2 (5 bases each). Trimming removed 4 bases at V and 1 base at J, with 11 bases between. CDR1 and CDR2 (germline): SGDLS, YYNGEE. This CDR3 contains 15 residues.

This chain uses TRBV27 with TRBJ2-7; D is unresolved. The germline V gene has CDR1 MNHEY and CDR2 SMNVEV (reference sequence). The CDR3 sequence is 13 residues long. The germline V and J ends were trimmed by 2 bases and 1 base, with 6 bases remaining between them. In nucleotides, the CDR3 is TGTGCCAGCAGTTTAGCAGGATCCTACGAGCAGTACTTC. Amino acids: CASSLAGSYEQYF.

The CDR3 DNA sequence: TGCGCCAGCAGCGCGGACAGGGGGGTCAGCGAGCAGTACTTC. As protein: CASSADRGVSEQYF. The rearrangement joins TRBV5-1 to TRBJ2-7; 10 bases are a match to TRBD1. The CDR3 spans 14 residues. The junction had 7 bases not matched to a gene; V was cut back by 4 bases and J by 6 bases. CDR1 is SGHRS, CDR2 YFSETQ, per germline.

This chain joins TRBV5-1 and TRBJ2-1; 9 bases agree with TRBD2. The CDR3 consists of 16 residues. Germline V gene sequence: CDR1 SGHRS, CDR2 YFSETQ. The ends lost 0 bases at V and 8 bases at J; junction bases unmatched: 9. CDR3 sequence reads: CASSLEAGGLWDEQFF. DNA of the CDR3: TGCGCCAGCAGCTTGGAAGCGGGAGGACTTTGGGATGAGCAGTTCTTC.

DNA for the CDR3: TGTGCCAGCAGTCGGGGGCGGATGGACACTGAAGCTTTCTTT. Its protein product is CASSRGRMDTEAFF. The chain employs TRBV5-4 and TRBJ1-1; a weak D match, TRBD1 (6 bases). The CDR3 has 14 amino acids. Germline CDR1 SGHNT, CDR2 YYREEE (reference sequence). V gave up 5 bases and J gave up 3 bases, with 14 bases separating them. Full variable domain (outside the CDR3, taken from reference TRBV5-4 and TRBJ1-1): ETGVTQSPTHLIKTRGQQVTLRCSSQSGHNTVSWYQQALGQGPQFIFQYYREEENGRGNFPPRFSGLQFPNYSSELNVNALELDDSALYLCASSRGRMDTEAFFGQGTRLTVV.

V is TRBV21-1 and J is TRBJ2-7; TRBD2 is the table's D call and was not checked against the DNA. TRBV21-1 is listed as a pseudogene. The CDR3 totals 16 residues. This CDR3 is CASSKPGLAGSYEQYF. The CDR3 region has the DNA TGTGCCAGCAGCAAGCCGGGACTAGCGGGCTCCTACGAGCAGTACTTC.

The V and J genes are TRBV5-1 and TRBJ1-4; TRBD1 might be the D (5 bases). Germline CDR1 reads SGHRS; CDR2 reads YFSETQ. CDR3 length: 14 amino acids. Trimming took off 0 bases at V and 4 bases at J, with 7 bases between the two ends. CDR3 residues: CASSLGQRNEKLFF. In nucleotides, the CDR3 is TGCGCCAGCAGCTTGGGACAGCGTAATGAAAAACTGTTTTTT. Filled out from reference TRBV5-1 and TRBJ1-4, the complete variable domain reads KAGVTQTPRYLIKTRGQQVTLSCSPISGHRSVSWYQQTPGQGLQFLFEYFSETQRNKGNFPGRFSGRQFSNSRSEMNVSTLELGDSALYLCASSLGQRNEKLFFGSGTQLSVL.

CDR3 in amino acids: CASSSRPPSQHF. The CDR3, as DNA: TGTGCCAGCAGTTCACGACCCCCTTCCCAGCATTTT. The V and J genes are TRBV28 and TRBJ1-5; D not resolved. CDR3 length equals 12 residues. V was shortened by 4 bases and J by 11 bases, with 12 bases between the two germline ends. Germline assignment: CDR1 MDHEN and CDR2 SYDVKM.

With respect to this clone: The junction shows a germline mismatch at one end, possibly a read error. The V and J genes are TRBV7-7 and TRBJ2-5; 13 bases line up with TRBD2. The CDR3 contains 17 residues. CDR1 and CDR2 (germline): SSHAT, FNYEAQ (reference sequence). The CDR3 DNA reads as TGTGCTAGCAGCTTAGGAGGACTAGCGGGAGAGGGGGAGACCCAGTACTTC. It codes for CASSLGGLAGEGETQYF.